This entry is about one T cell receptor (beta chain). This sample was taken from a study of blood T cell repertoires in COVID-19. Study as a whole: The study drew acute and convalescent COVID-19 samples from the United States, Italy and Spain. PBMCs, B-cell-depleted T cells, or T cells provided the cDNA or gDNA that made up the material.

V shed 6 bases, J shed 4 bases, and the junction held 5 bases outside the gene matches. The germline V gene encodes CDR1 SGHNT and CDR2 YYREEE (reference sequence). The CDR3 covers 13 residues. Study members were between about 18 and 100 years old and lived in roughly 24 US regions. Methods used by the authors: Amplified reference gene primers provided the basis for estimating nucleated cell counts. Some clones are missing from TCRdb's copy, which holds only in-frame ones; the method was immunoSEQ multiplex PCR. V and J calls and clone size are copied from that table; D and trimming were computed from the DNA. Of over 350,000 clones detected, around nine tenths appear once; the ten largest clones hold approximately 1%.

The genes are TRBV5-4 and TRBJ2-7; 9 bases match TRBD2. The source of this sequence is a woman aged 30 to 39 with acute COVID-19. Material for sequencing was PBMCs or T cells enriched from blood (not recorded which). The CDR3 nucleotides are TGTGCCAGCAAGGTTAGCGGGGGATACGAGCAGTACTTC. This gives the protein CASKVSGGYEQYF.